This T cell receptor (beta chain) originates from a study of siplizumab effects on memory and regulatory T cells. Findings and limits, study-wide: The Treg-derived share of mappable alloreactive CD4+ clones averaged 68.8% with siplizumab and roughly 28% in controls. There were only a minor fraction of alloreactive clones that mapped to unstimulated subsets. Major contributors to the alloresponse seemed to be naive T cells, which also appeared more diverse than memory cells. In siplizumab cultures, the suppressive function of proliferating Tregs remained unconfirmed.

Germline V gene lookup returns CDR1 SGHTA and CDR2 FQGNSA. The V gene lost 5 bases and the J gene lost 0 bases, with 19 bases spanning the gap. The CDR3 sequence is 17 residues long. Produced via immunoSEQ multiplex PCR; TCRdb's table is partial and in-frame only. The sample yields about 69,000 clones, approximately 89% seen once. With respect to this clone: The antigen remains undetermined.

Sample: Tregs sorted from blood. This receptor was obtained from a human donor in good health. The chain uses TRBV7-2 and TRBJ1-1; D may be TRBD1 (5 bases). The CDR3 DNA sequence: TGTGCCAGCAGCCCTGCTTATGAGAGGACACTGAACACTGAAGCTTTCTTT. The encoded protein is CASSPAYERTLNTEAFF.